The T cell receptor beta chain under discussion was sequenced for a study of T-cell reconstitution after alpha-beta-depleted transplantation in children. V trimming: 6 bases; J trimming: 0 bases; junction bases outside the gene matches: 5. From germline, CDR1 is DFQATT and CDR2 SNEGSKA (reference sequence). The CDR3 has 14 residues. General study points: Reportedly, roughly two months post-transplant, alpha-beta T cells arose from several hundred expanded graft clones. T cells produced anew were the main source of T-cell counts and diversity one year after transplant.

TCRbeta library preparation incorporated unique molecular identifiers. TCRdb passed the PCR reads through MiXCR, listing each CDR3 protein once. The top ten clones hold approximately 11% of a sample with 250,000 to 400,000 distinct CDR3 sequences, 23% of them seen once. In this sample, this clonotype turned up a few times. Its target is unknown. This TCR was recovered from a male patient younger than 18 who had a stem cell transplant for acute lymphoblastic leukemia, so the T cells may come from the graft donor. The input for sequencing was PBMCs, mostly from graft donor cells, taken 180 days after TCRalphabeta/CD19-depleted stem cell transplant. The V call is TRBV20-1, the J call TRBJ1-1; 9 bases fit TRBD1. The DNA of the CDR3 is TGCAGTGCCCCGGACAGGGGTATGAACACTGAAGCTTTCTTT. Its protein product is CSAPDRGMNTEAFF.